This T cell receptor beta chain originates from a study of OX40 agonist ivuxolimab in advanced cancers. At the level of the study: Patients received the agonistic anti-OX40 (CD134) antibody ivuxolimab.

TCRdb's table, derived via immunoSEQ multiplex PCR, lists solely in-frame clones and lacks some. The sample lists about 98,000 clones, around 88% occurring once. A note on this clone: The antigen is unknown.

Trimming shortened V by 3 bases and J by 2 bases, and 8 bases separated the two germline ends. This CDR3 has 14 amino acids. CDR1 is SGHTA, CDR2 FQGNSA, per germline. Findings of the study overall: Some patients without response likewise showed low normalized clonal expansion. Expanded clones tended on average to be more numerous among CD8+ T cells than CD4+. Among the lowest levels of clonal expansion were found in partial responders at 0.1-3.0 mg/kg.

The sequence came from an adult with an advanced solid tumor such as melanoma, head and neck, liver or kidney cancer. This specimen consisted of CD4+ or CD8+ T cells sorted from blood, obtained in a trial of the OX40 agonist ivuxolimab. This chain joins TRBV7-2 and TRBJ1-3; TRBD1 is a possible D gene (6 bases). The CDR3 loop reads CASSFRTAGNTIYF. CDR3 bases: TGTGCCAGCAGCTTCAGGACAGCTGGAAACACCATATATTTT.